This T cell receptor beta chain was identified in a study of cytomegalovirus exposure and HLA in healthy donors. Study-level results: Later analysis demonstrated an association between a missense DCLRE1C variant and TCR beta V- and J-gene trimming. In a later analysis, most CMV-associated TCR beta chains appeared HLA-restricted.

The CDR3 is 18 residues long. CDR1 is LNHNV and CDR2 is YYDKDF in the germline V gene (reference sequence). Trimming at V came to 5 bases and at J to 2 bases, leaving 9 bases not matched to a gene. Use of 60 Vbeta and 13 Jbeta primers characterized the PCR. Sequencing was performed with immunoSEQ multiplex PCR; in TCRdb, only in-frame clones are kept and a portion is missing. The listing records 60,000 to 85,000 clones. Turning to this clone: The target antigen is unknown.

The chain links TRBV15 to TRBJ2-5; TRBD2 matches at 15 bases. The sample consisted of PBMCs. The TCR was taken from a man in his fifties in good health and CMV-seropositive. CDR3 DNA sequence: TGTGCCACCAGCGGAAGGACTAGCGGGGGGGCCCCGCAAGAGACCCAGTACTTC. Protein product: CATSGRTSGGAPQETQYF.